What follows is one T cell receptor beta chain and its context. The target antigen is unknown. The source of the sample is a study of shared clonotypes between healthy human individuals. Whole-study findings and limits: In contrast to clonotypes shared by all four donors, non-shared clonotypes had lower generation probabilities. A small donor pool kept down the genetic and exposure-history diversity that was represented.

Germline V gives CDR1 SGHDT, CDR2 YYEEEE. This CDR3 comprises 16 residues. V lost 1 base and J lost 4, with 15 bases in between. The naive CD8 fraction comprised CD45RO-negative cells positively selected for CCR7 and excluded terminally differentiated effector memory CD45RA+ cells. It was across several immunoSEQ plates that each subset's genomic DNA was evenly split. Sequencing was performed with immunoSEQ multiplex PCR; in TCRdb, only in-frame clones are kept and a portion is missing. The sample consists of about 2.1 million clones, 90% to 95% of them appearing once. The sequence derives from a man aged 18 to 29 in good health. Some clones in this sample may be carry-over from other donors' samples. Source material: naive CD8+ T cells from PBMCs. The rearrangement uses TRBV5-6 and TRBJ2-1; the D gene could be TRBD1 or TRBD2 (5 bases each). The CDR3 coding sequence is TGTGCCAGCAGCTTGTACGTGGGGCGGGTATACAATGAGCAGTTCTTC. Protein: CASSLYVGRVYNEQFF. The variable domain in full, with the rest retrieved from reference TRBV5-6 and TRBJ2-1, is DAGVTQSPTHLIKTRGQQVTLRCSPKSGHDTVSWYQQALGQGPQFIFQYYEEEERQRGNFPDRFSGHQFPNYSSELNVNALLLGDSALYLCASSLYVGRVYNEQFFGPGTRLTVL.